This TCR beta chain came from a study of PD-1 blockade in classical Hodgkin lymphoma. Whole-study results and caveats: By C4D1, CD4+ diversity increased significantly, especially in complete responders. At baseline, newly diagnosed patients reportedly showed less TCR diversity than healthy donors. Patients excluded were those beginning nivolumab under 1 year after ASCT.

Germline assignment: CDR1 SGHRS and CDR2 YFSETQ. The CDR3 has 13 amino acids. V dropped 0 bases and J dropped 0 bases, with 3 bases sitting between them. Turning to this clone: Its antigen is not identified.

Time point reported: cycle 4 day 1 (C4D1), after around six weeks of nivolumab. All patients experienced relapse after autologous stem cell transplantation, and brentuximab vedotin exposure was variable. Thawed PBMCs yielded CD4+ T cells through magnetic negative selection. Generated by immunoSEQ multiplex PCR, the TCRdb table keeps only in-frame clones and is missing some. Seen here are roughly 29,000 clones, roughly 80% observed once, and the top ten hold 0.57%. The sequence came from a human donor with classical Hodgkin lymphoma. Sequencing was performed on CD4+ T cells from blood, taken before the fourth cycle of nivolumab. The chain combines TRBV5-1 with TRBJ1-1; D unresolved. The CDR3 sequence is CASSLVMNTEAFF. CDR3 in DNA: TGCGCCAGCAGCTTGGTTATGAACACTGAAGCTTTCTTT.